These 19 T cell receptor beta chains were all obtained from the same sample, sequenced in a study of blood T cell repertoires in COVID-19. Only in-frame clones appear in the TCRdb table, and some are missing; sequencing was by immunoSEQ multiplex PCR. Seen here are around 300,000 clones, around 86% observed once, and the top ten hold 1%. Source material: peripheral blood. These receptors originate from a man between 45 and 60 years old with active or convalescent COVID-19.

The V call is TRBV18, the J call TRBJ1-1; D might be TRBD1 (6 bases). V was pared by 4 bases and J by 4 bases, with 13 bases between. The CDR3 spans 14 residues. Germline CDR1 KGHSH, CDR2 LQKENI. The CDR3 sequence is CASSRGRGGTEAFF. In nucleotides, the CDR3 is TGTGCCAGCTCACGGGGGCGAGGGGGCACTGAAGCTTTCTTT.

V gene TRBV19 combines with J gene TRBJ2-1; 7 bases map to TRBD2. There are 13 residues in the CDR3. Germline V lookup: CDR1 LNHDA, CDR2 SQIVND (reference sequence). Unmatched junction bases numbered 3, after V lost 5 bases and J lost 5 bases. The CDR3 sequence: CASSSGLNNEQFF. CDR3 coding DNA: TGTGCCAGTAGTTCGGGACTAAACAATGAGCAGTTCTTC.

There are a few counts of this clone. The V and J genes are TRBV2 and TRBJ1-2; possibly TRBD1 for D (5 bases). Trimming removed 1 base from V and 7 bases from J, with 13 bases in between. The CDR3 has 14 residues. Germline V lookup: CDR1 SNHLY, CDR2 FYNNEI. The CDR3: CASSEGRAYRGYTF. CDR3 DNA sequence: TGTGCCAGCAGTGAAGGCAGGGCATACCGTGGCTACACCTTC.

The chain joins TRBV27 to TRBJ2-3; no clear D. Trimming removed 4 bases at V and 4 bases at J, with 12 bases between. Per the germline V gene, CDR1 is MNHEY and CDR2 is SMNVEV (reference sequence). CDR3 length equals 14 residues. The CDR3 is CASSSPREPDTQYF. The CDR3 nucleotides are TGTGCCAGCAGTTCCCCTCGTGAGCCAGATACGCAGTATTTT.

The chain combines TRBV27 with TRBJ1-1, with TRBD1 as a possible D gene (6 bases). V gave up 3 bases and J gave up 1 base, with 12 bases separating them. Per the germline V gene, CDR1 is MNHEY and CDR2 is SMNVEV (reference sequence). The CDR3 covers 15 residues. Here the CDR3 reads CASSFSTRGNTEAFF. The CDR3 nucleotides are TGTGCCAGCAGTTTCTCAACCAGGGGGAACACTGAAGCTTTCTTT.

J is TRBJ1-1 and V is TRBV2; 9 bases are a match to TRBD1. Germline values: CDR1 SNHLY, CDR2 FYNNEI. Trimming at V came to 4 bases and at J to 3 bases, leaving 0 bases not matched to a gene. This CDR3 is 13 amino acids long. In nucleotides, the CDR3 is TGTGCCAGCAGTGGGGACAGGGACACTGAAGCTTTCTTT. Translated: CASSGDRDTEAFF.

V and J are TRBV5-8 and TRBJ2-5; TRBD2 matches 8 bases. This CDR3 is built from 15 residues. V shed 7 bases and J 1 base; nucleotides not matched to a gene: 9. Germline V gives CDR1 SGHTS, CDR2 YDEGEE. As DNA, the CDR3 is TGTGCCAGCTCACCCGGGGGGGACCTCCAAGAGACCCAGTACTTC. Its protein product is CASSPGGDLQETQYF.

The CDR3 region is CASSQTNQPVEQYF. The CDR3 DNA reads TGTGCCAGCAGCCAAACCAACCAACCGGTCGAGCAGTACTTC. The chain has TRBV28 and TRBJ2-7; D is uncertain. V lost 6 bases, J lost 6 bases, and 18 bases lay in between. The CDR3 loop spans 14 amino acids. Germline CDR1 is MDHEN and CDR2 is SYDVKM.

J is TRBJ1-6 and V is TRBV12-3 or TRBV12-4; 9 positions match TRBD1. V was pared by 6 bases and J by 9 bases, with 3 bases of the junction left unmatched. There are 13 residues in the CDR3. Here the CDR3 DNA reads TGTGCCAGCAGAGAGACAGGGGGTTCACCCCTCCACTTT. Its protein is CASRETGGSPLHF.

V is TRBV11-2 and J is TRBJ2-1; maybe TRBD1 (6 bases). Germline V lookup: CDR1 SGHAT, CDR2 FQNNGV. The length of the CDR3 is 16 residues. Trimming pared 4 bases from V and 8 bases from J, leaving 21 bases between. The CDR3 protein is CASSYLRVLQGHEQFF. Written as DNA, the CDR3 is TGTGCCAGCAGCTACCTAAGGGTCCTCCAGGGGCATGAGCAGTTCTTC.

This chain connects TRBV7-3 to TRBJ2-1; D might be TRBD2 (6 bases). This CDR3 has 16 residues. Trimming removed 2 bases from V and 9 bases from J, with 20 bases in between. CDR1 and CDR2 from the germline V gene are SGHTA and FQGTGA. The CDR3 reads CASSLEPAGRSSEQFF. CDR3 nucleotides: TGTGCCAGCAGCTTAGAACCAGCGGGTCGGAGTTCTGAGCAGTTCTTC.

The V call is TRBV14, the J call TRBJ2-1; 10 positions match TRBD2. CDR3 length: 20 residues. Germline CDR1 SGHDN, CDR2 FVKESK. With 0 bases clipped from V and 1 base from J, the junction kept 12 bases outside the gene matches. CDR3 region: CASSQDFRGASGSSYNEQFF. The CDR3 DNA follows: TGTGCCAGCAGCCAAGATTTTCGGGGAGCTAGCGGGAGTTCCTACAATGAGCAGTTCTTC.

V usage is TRBV2 and J usage is TRBJ2-4; D gene ambiguous. Trimming took off 8 bases at V and 2 bases at J, with 16 bases between the two ends. This CDR3 spans 15 amino acids. The germline CDR1 and CDR2 sequences are SNHLY and FYNNEI. Here the CDR3 reads CASLLWRFPKNIQYF. CDR3 in DNA: TGTGCCAGCCTTCTTTGGCGGTTTCCCAAAAACATTCAGTACTTC.

In DNA, the CDR3 is TGTGCCAGTAGTCCCCGCCAACAGGGTCGGGCTTTCTTT. Translation gives CASSPRQQGRAFF. This chain connects TRBV19 to TRBJ1-1; D might be TRBD1 (6 bases). The CDR3 is 13 amino acids. The germline V and J ends were trimmed by 5 bases and 11 bases, with 18 bases remaining between them. CDR1 and CDR2 from the germline V gene are LNHDA and SQIVND (reference sequence). The full variable domain, in which reference TRBV19 and TRBJ1-1 provide the parts outside the CDR3, is DGGITQSPKYLFRKEGQNVTLSCEQNLNHDAMYWYRQDPGQGLRLIYYSQIVNDFQKGDIAEGYSVSREKKESFPLTVTSAQKNPTAFYLCASSPRQQGRAFFGQGTRLTVV.

V usage is TRBV2 and J usage is TRBJ2-2, with 12 nucleotides matching TRBD2. V trimming: 6 bases; J trimming: 4 bases; junction bases outside the gene matches: 6. From germline, CDR1 is SNHLY and CDR2 FYNNEI. This CDR3 has 16 residues. CDR3: CASRRLAGDVTGELFF. CDR3 sequence (DNA): TGTGCCAGCAGAAGACTAGCGGGAGATGTCACCGGGGAGCTGTTTTTT.

Here the CDR3 DNA reads TGTGCCAGCAAGAGTTTGGAGAGTTACGAGCAGTACTTC. Its translation: CASKSLESYEQYF. This rearrangement joins TRBV5-6 to TRBJ2-7; no definite D call. Germline V gene data show CDR1 as SGHDT and CDR2 as YYEEEE. Trimming took 6 bases from V and 4 from J, leaving 14 bases between them. The CDR3 spans 13 residues. The full variable domain, with the rest looked up from reference TRBV5-6 and TRBJ2-7, is DAGVTQSPTHLIKTRGQQVTLRCSPKSGHDTVSWYQQALGQGPQFIFQYYEEEERQRGNFPDRFSGHQFPNYSSELNVNALLLGDSALYLCASKSLESYEQYFGPGTRLTVT.

The chain carries TRBV7-3 and TRBJ1-1; no reliable D call. This CDR3 contains 13 residues. Germline-derived CDR1 and CDR2 are SGHTA and FQGTGA. The ends were cut back, 4 bases at V and 1 base at J, with 7 bases in the middle. In DNA, the CDR3 is TGTGCCAGCAGCTCCGCGGCGAACACTGAAGCTTTCTTT. This sequence encodes CASSSAANTEAFF.

The chain links TRBV6-5 to TRBJ1-3, with TRBD1 matching 11 bases. Germline V CDR1 and CDR2: MNHEY, SVGAGI. The CDR3 consists of 15 residues. V was pared by 9 bases and J by 1 base, with 5 bases of the junction left unmatched. The CDR3 protein is CASRTGGASGNTIYF. The CDR3 DNA sequence: TGTGCCAGTAGGACAGGGGGCGCGTCTGGAAACACCATATATTTT.

V is TRBV5-4 and J is TRBJ2-7, with a weak D call TRBD2 (6 bases). CDR3 length: 17 amino acids. V gave up 4 bases and J gave up 4 bases, with 24 bases separating them. The V gene's germline CDR1 is SGHNT and CDR2 YYREEE (reference sequence). The CDR3 spells CASSPGTLLSAGYEQYF. The CDR3 DNA reads as TGTGCCAGCAGCCCGGGGACTCTGCTAAGTGCGGGTTACGAGCAGTACTTC.